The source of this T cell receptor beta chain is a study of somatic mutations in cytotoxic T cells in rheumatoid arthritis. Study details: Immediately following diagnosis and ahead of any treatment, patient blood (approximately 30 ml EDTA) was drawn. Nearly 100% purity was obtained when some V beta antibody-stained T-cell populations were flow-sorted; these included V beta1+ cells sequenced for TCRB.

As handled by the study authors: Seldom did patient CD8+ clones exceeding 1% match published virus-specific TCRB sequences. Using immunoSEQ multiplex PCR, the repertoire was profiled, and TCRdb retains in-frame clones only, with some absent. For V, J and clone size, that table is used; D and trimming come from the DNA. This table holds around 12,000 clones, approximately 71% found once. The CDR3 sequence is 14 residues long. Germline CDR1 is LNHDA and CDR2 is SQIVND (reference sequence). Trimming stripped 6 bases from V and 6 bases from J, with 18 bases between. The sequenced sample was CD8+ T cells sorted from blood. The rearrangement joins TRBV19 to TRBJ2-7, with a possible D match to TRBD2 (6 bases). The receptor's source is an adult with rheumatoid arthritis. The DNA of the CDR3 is TGTGCCAGTAGCGGAGGGAGGCAGGGCTTCGAGCAGTACTTC. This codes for CASSGGRQGFEQYF.